This TCR beta chain is drawn from a study of response to subunit inactivated influenza vaccine. Study observations and caveats: With each seasonal influenza vaccination, the authors suggested, few new T cells are recruited.

As regards this clonotype: Its specificity is not known. At one end, the junction sequence differs from germline, possibly due to a read error.

TCRdb re-analysed the RT-PCR reads in MiXCR, keeping a single row per CDR3 protein. The top ten hold 11% of the sample, which has about 580,000 distinct CDR3 sequences, approximately 15% seen once. The CDR3 extends over 14 amino acids. Germline V gives CDR1 SEHNR, CDR2 FQNEAQ (reference sequence). The material sequenced was PBMCs from blood, taken 12 days after vaccination. The source of this sequence is a man in his forties or fifties who received an inactivated influenza vaccine. The chain is built from TRBV7-9 and TRBJ2-3; 9 bases line up with TRBD2. CDR3 in amino acids: CASSIAGAIDTQYF. The CDR3 nucleotides are TGTGCCAGCAGCATAGCGGGGGCGATAGATACGCAGTATTTT.